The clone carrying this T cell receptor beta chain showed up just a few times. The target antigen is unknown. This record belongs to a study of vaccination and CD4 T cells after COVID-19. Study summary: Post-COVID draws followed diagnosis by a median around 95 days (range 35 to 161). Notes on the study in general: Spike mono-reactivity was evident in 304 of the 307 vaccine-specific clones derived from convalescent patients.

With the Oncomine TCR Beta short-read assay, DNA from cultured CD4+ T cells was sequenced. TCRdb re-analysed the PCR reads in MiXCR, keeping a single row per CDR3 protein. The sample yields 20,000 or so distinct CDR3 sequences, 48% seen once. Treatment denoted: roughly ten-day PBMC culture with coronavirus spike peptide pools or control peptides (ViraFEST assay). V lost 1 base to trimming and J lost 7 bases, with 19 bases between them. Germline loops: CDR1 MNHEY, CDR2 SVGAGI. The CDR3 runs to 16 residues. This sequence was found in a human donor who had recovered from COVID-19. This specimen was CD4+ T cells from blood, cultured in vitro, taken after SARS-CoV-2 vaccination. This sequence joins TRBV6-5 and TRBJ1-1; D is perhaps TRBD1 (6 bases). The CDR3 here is CASSYWDLQGKVEAFF. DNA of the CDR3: TGTGCCAGCAGTTACTGGGACCTTCAGGGGAAGGTTGAAGCTTTCTTT.